The TCR beta chain under discussion was sequenced for a study of graft-versus-host responses after intestinal transplantation. Looking at the study overall: Recipients across the board were started on anti-thymocyte globulin induction, then kept on tacrolimus and steroids for two to three years. Study conclusions and caveats: Graft-donor T cell macrochimerism in patients accompanied high graft-versus-host to host-versus-graft clonal ratios in allografts. GvH clones turned up in recipient marrow; some had shown up first in ileum or blood.

The table came from immunoSEQ multiplex PCR; TCRdb's copy has only in-frame clones and leaves some out. The sample lists roughly 50,000 clones; 92% were seen once. This clone was seen only once. Its antigen is unidentified. CDR1 is SGHVS, CDR2 FQNEAQ, per germline. The junction had 9 bases not matched to a gene; V was cut back by 6 bases and J by 3 bases. The CDR3 spans 15 residues. This TCR came from a human donor who was the organ donor for an intestinal transplant. The chain has TRBV7-8 and TRBJ2-7, with 9 nucleotides matching TRBD2. Sequenced here: unstimulated CD4+ T cells sorted from spleen or lymph node cells, sampled before transplant. The CDR3 DNA reads TGTGCCAGCAGTACCCTGACTAGCGGAATCTACGAGCAGTACTTC. Its protein product is CASSTLTSGIYEQYF.